This T cell receptor beta chain was recovered during a study of technical replicates of blood from several donors. V was pared by 4 bases and J by 5 bases, with 7 bases of the junction left unmatched. Germline assignment: CDR1 MNHNS and CDR2 SASEGT. The CDR3 length is 15 residues. TCRdb's table, derived via immunoSEQ multiplex PCR, lists solely in-frame clones and lacks some. This sample carries roughly 85,000 clones, approximately 95% of them seen once, and the ten largest clones take 0.2% to 0.3%. Sequencing was done on a sample of T cells isolated from PBMCs. The genes are TRBV6-1 and TRBJ2-1; 8 bases line up with TRBD2. The TCR originated in a human donor in good health. The CDR3 region is CASSASGGTNNEQFF. CDR3 DNA: TGTGCCAGCAGTGCCAGCGGGGGCACGAACAATGAGCAGTTCTTC.